This T cell receptor beta chain was profiled in a study of blood T cells in healthy people across ages. In germline, CDR1 is WSHSY, CDR2 SAAADI. Trimming took 7 bases from V and 4 from J, leaving 17 bases between them. The CDR3 sequence is 15 residues long. Together with a sample-barcoded 5' primer, a J-beta primer mix was included in a second PCR lasting roughly 6 to 12 cycles. One entry per CDR3 protein, called by TCRdb with MiXCR from the 5' RACE reads. The data show roughly 1,000,000 distinct CDR3 sequences, with roughly 24% seen just once and less than 0.75% held by the top ten. At least ten counts were recorded for this clonotype. These data were also filed under a second study, of T cells of mothers and their children.

Sequenced: blood. The sequence was obtained from a girl aged 2 to 10 in good health. The rearrangement uses TRBV10-2 and TRBJ1-5, with D possibly matching TRBD1 (6 bases). The CDR3 loop reads CASKGGGGTNQPQHF. The CDR3, as DNA: TGCGCCAGCAAAGGAGGGGGGGGGACTAATCAGCCCCAGCATTTT.